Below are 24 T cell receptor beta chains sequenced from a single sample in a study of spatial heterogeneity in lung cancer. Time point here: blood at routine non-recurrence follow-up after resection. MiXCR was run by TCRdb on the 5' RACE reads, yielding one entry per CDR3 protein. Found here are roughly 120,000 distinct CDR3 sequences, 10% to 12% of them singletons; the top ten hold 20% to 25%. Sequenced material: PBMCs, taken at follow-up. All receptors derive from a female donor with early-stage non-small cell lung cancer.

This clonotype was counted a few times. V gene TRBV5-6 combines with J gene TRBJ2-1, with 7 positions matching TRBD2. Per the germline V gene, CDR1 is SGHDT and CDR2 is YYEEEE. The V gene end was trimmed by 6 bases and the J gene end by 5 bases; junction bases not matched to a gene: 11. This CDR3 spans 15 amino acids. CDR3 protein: CASNDGTILHNEQFF. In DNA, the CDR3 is TGTGCCAGCAATGACGGGACTATTCTGCACAATGAGCAGTTCTTC.

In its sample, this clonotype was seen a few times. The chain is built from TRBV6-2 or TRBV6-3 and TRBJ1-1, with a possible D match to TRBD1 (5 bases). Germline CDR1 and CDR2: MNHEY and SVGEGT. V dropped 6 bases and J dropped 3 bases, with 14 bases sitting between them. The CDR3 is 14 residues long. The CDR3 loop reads CASSLRRGDTEAFF. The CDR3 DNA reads TGTGCCAGCAGCCTACGGAGAGGGGACACTGAAGCTTTCTTT.

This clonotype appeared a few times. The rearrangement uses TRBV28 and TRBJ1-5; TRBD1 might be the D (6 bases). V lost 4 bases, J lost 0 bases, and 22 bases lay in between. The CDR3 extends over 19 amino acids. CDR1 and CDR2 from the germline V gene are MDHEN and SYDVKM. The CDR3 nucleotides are TGTGCCAGCAGTTCGAGACGAATACAGGGACCATATAGCAATCAGCCCCAGCATTTT. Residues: CASSSRRIQGPYSNQPQHF. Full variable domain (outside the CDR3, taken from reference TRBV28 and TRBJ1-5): DVKVTQSSRYLVKRTGEKVFLECVQDMDHENMFWYRQDPGLGLRLIYFSYDVKMKEKGDIPEGYSVSREKKERFSLILESASTNQTSMYLCASSSRRIQGPYSNQPQHFGDGTRLSIL.

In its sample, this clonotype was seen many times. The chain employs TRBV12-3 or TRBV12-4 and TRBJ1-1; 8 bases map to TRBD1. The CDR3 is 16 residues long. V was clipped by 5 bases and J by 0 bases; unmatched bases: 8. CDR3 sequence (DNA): TGTGCCAGCAGTCTAGGACAGGGCCGTATGAACACTGAAGCTTTCTTT. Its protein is CASSLGQGRMNTEAFF.

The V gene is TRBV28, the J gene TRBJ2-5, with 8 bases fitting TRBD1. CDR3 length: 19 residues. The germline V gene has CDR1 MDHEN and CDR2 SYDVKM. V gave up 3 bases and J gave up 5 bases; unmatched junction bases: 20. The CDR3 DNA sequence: TGTGCCAGCAGTTTCGGACCTTCCTACCAGCCAGGGGGCCGTGAGACCCAGTACTTC. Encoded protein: CASSFGPSYQPGGRETQYF.

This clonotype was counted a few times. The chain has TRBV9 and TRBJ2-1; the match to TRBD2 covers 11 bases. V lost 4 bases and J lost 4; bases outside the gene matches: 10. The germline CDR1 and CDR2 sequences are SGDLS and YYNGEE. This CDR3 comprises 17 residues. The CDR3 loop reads CASSPRLAGLDYNEQFF. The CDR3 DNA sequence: TGTGCCAGCAGCCCTCGACTAGCGGGACTCGATTACAATGAGCAGTTCTTC.

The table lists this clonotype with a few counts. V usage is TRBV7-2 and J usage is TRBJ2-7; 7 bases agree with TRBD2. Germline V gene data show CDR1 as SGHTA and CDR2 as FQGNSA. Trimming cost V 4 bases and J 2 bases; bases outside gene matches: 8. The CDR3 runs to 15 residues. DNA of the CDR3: TGTGCCAGCAGCTATCAGCGGGGCTCCGCCTACGAGCAGTACTTC. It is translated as CASSYQRGSAYEQYF.

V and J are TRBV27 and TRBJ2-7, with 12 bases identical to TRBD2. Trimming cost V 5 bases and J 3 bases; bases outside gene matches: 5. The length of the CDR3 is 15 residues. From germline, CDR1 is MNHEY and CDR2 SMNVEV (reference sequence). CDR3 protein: CASSPGLAGFYEQYV. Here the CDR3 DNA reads TGTGCCAGCAGTCCCGGACTAGCGGGATTCTACGAGCAGTACGTC.

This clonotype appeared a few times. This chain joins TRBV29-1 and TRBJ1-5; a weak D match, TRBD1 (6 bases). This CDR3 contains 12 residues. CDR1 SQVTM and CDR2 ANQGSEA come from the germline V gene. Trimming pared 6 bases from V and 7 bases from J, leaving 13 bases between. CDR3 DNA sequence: TGCAGCGTCGCCTGGGGGGGCCAGCCCCAGCATTTT. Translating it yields CSVAWGGQPQHF.

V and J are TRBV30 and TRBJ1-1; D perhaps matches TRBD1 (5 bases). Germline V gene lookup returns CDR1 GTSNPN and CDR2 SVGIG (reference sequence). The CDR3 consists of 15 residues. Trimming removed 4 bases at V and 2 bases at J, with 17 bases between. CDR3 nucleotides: TGTGCCTGGACTCGCGGGGCTCAAGGAAACACTGAAGCTTTCTTT. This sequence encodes CAWTRGAQGNTEAFF.

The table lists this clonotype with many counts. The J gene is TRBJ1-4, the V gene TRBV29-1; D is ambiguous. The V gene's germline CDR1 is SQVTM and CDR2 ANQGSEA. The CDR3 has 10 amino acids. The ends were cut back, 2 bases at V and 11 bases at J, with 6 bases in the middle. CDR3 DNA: TGCAGCGTTGAATATGGGAAACTGTTTTTT. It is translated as CSVEYGKLFF.

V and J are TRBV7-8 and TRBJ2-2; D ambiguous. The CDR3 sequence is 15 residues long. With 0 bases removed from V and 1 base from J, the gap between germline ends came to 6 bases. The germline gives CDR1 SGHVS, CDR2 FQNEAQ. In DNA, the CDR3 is TGTGCCAGCAGCTTAGCGACCGTGAACACCGGGGAGCTGTTTTTT. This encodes CASSLATVNTGELFF.

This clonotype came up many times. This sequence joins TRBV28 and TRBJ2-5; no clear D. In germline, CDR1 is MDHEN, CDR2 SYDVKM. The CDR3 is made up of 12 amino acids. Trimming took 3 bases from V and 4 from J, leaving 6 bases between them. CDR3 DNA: TGTGCCAGCAGTTTCCGGCGAGAGACCCAGTACTTC. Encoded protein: CASSFRRETQYF.

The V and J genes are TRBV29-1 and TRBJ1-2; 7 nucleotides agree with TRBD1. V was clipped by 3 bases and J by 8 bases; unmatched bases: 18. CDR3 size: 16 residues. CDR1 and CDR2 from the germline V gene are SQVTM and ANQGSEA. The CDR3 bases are TGCAGCGTTGATACGCTCTTTGTCAGGGGGAAAGGAGGCTACACCTTC. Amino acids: CSVDTLFVRGKGGYTF. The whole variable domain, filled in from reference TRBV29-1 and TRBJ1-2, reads SAVISQKPSRDICQRGTSLTIQCQVDSQVTMMFWYRQQPGQSLTLIATANQGSEATYESGFVIDKFPISRPNLTFSTLTVSNMSPEDSSIYLCSVDTLFVRGKGGYTFGSGTRLTVV.

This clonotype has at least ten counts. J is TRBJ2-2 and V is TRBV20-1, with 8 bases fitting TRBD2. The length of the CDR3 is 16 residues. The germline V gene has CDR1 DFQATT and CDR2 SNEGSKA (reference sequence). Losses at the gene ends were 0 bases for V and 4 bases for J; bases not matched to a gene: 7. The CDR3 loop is CSARDLSGKITGELFF. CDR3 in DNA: TGCAGTGCTAGAGATCTTAGCGGGAAGATCACCGGGGAGCTGTTTTTT.

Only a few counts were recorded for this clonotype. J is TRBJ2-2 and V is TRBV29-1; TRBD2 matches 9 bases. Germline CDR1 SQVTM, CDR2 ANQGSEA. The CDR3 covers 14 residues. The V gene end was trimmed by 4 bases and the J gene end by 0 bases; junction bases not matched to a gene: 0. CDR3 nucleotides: TGCAGCGTTGCTAGCGGGACGAACACCGGGGAGCTGTTTTTT. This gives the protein CSVASGTNTGELFF.

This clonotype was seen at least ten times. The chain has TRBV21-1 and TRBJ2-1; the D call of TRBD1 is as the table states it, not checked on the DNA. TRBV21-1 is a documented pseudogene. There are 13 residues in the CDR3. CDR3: CASSSRVESEQFF. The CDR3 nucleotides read TGTGCCAGCAGCTCCCGGGTCGAGTCTGAGCAGTTCTTC.

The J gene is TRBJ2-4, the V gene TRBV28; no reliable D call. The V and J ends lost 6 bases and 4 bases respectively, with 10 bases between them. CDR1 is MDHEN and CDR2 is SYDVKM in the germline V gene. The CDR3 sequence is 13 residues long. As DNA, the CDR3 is TGTGCCAGCAGGGTGGGCTTTAAAAACATTCAGTACTTC. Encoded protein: CASRVGFKNIQYF.

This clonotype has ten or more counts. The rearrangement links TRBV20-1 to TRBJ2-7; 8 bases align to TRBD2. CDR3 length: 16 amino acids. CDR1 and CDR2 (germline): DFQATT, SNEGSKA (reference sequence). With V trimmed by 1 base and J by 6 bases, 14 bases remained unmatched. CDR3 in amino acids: CSARGTGLDFVFEQYF. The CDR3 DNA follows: TGCAGTGCTAGAGGGACGGGACTAGATTTTGTCTTCGAGCAGTACTTC.

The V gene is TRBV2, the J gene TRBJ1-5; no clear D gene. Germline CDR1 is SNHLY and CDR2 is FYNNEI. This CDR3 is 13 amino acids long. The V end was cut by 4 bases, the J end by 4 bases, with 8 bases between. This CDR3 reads CASSVLENQPQHF. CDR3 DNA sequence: TGTGCCAGCAGTGTACTAGAGAATCAGCCCCAGCATTTT. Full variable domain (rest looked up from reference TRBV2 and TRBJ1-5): EPEVTQTPSHQVTQMGQEVILRCVPISNHLYFYWYRQILGQKVEFLVSFYNNEISEKSEIFDDQFSVERPDGSNFTLKIRSTKLEDSAMYFCASSVLENQPQHFGDGTRLSIL.

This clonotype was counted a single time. CDR3 loop: CASSYSRTGVKLFF. CDR3 DNA sequence: TGTGCCAGCAGTTACTCCCGTACAGGGGTAAAACTGTTTTTT. This chain links TRBV6-5 with TRBJ1-4; 7 nucleotides agree with TRBD1. The CDR3 totals 14 residues. Germline V gives CDR1 MNHEY, CDR2 SVGAGI. J gave up 10 bases and V 0 bases, and 5 bases lay outside the gene matches.

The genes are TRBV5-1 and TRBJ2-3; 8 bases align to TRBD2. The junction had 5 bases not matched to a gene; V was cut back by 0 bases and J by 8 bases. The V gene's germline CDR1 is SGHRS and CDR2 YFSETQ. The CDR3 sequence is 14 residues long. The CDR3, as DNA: TGCGCCAGCAGCTTGGGAACTAGCGGCGTTACGCAGTATTTT. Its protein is CASSLGTSGVTQYF.

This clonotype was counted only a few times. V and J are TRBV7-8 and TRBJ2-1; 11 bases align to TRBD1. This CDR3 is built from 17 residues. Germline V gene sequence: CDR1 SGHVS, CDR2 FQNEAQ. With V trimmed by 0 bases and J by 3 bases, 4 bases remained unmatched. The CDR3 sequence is CASSLAPGTGGYNEQFF. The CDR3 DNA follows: TGTGCCAGCAGCTTAGCCCCCGGGACAGGGGGCTACAATGAGCAGTTCTTC.

CDR3 DNA: TGTGCCATCAGTGTAAACGGGAACACTGAAGCTTTCTTT. Translating it yields CAISVNGNTEAFF. The V gene is TRBV10-3, the J gene TRBJ1-1; D is ambiguous. In germline, CDR1 is ENHRY, CDR2 SYGVKD. This CDR3 contains 13 residues. Trimming stripped 4 bases from V and 1 base from J, with 7 bases between.